The subject of this entry is one T cell receptor beta chain. This entry belongs to a study of blood T cell repertoires in COVID-19. Germline V gene sequence: CDR1 SGHRS, CDR2 YFSETQ. V lost 4 bases, J lost 5 bases, and 7 bases stayed unmatched. The CDR3 is 16 residues long. Produced via immunoSEQ multiplex PCR; TCRdb's table is partial and in-frame only. This sample has around 250,000 clones; around 87% occur once, and the top ten carry more than 6.5%. The chain combines TRBV5-1 with TRBJ2-3, with TRBD2 matching 13 bases. The clonotype comes from a woman in her 70s with active or convalescent COVID-19. Sequences were obtained from peripheral blood. The DNA for the CDR3 is TGCGCCAGCAGCGTATCACTAGCGGGGGGGCAAGATACGCAGTATTTT. Protein sequence: CASSVSLAGGQDTQYF.